This TCR beta chain was identified in a study of T cells in Graves' hyperthyroidism and ophthalmopathy. V dropped 7 bases and J dropped 6; count of bases not matched to a gene: 10. This CDR3 region has 14 residues. Per germline, CDR1 ENHRY and CDR2 SYGVKD. RNA transcripts were the template for amplifying TCR beta CDR3 regions. Using the HTBI primer set, a first-round RT-PCR was run on the TCR CDR3. TCRdb analysed the multiplex PCR reads with MiXCR anew, one entry per CDR3 protein. Of around 800,000 distinct CDR3 sequences in the sample, roughly 40% were seen once. This clonotype was found many times. This TCR derives from a man between 18 and 35 years old with Graves' hyperthyroidism. The sequencing sample was made of blood. V and J are TRBV10-3 and TRBJ1-2; 8 positions match TRBD1. CDR3 sequence reads: CAINRGQGADGYTF. The CDR3 region has the DNA TGTGCCATCAACAGAGGGCAGGGGGCAGATGGCTACACCTTC.